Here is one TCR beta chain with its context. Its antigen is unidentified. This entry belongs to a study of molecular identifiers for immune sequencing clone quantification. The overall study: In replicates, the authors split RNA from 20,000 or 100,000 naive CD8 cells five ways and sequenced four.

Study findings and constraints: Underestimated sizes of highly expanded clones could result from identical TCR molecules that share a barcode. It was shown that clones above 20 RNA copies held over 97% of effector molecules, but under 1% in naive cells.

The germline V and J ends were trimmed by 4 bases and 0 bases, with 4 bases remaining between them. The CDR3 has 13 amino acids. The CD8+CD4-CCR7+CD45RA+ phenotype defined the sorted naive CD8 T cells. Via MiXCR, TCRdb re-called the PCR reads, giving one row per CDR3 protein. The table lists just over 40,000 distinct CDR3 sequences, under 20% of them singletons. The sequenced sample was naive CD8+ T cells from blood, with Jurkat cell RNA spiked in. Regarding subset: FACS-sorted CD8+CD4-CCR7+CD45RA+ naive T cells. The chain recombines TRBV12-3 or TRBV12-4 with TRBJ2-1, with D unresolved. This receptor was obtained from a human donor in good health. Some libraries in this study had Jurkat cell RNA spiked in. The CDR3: CASSSSSYNEQFF. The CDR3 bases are TGTGCCAGCAGTTCCAGCTCCTACAATGAGCAGTTCTTC.